These T cell receptor beta chains were read from a single sample in a study of blood T cell repertoires in COVID-19. The protocol was immunoSEQ multiplex PCR, while the TCRdb copy is restricted to in-frame clones and leaves out a portion. The sample holds 90,000 to 150,000 clones, more than 60% seen once. The material sequenced was peripheral blood. Receptors originate from a man in his 70s with acute or convalescent COVID-19. CDR3s include the opening cysteine and the closing phenylalanine or tryptophan. The D gene is left open where the match is weak. Only part of the rows carry a size: once, few, many, or a class if the clone is expanded.

V gene	clone size	J gene	D gene	CDR3 protein	CDR3 DNA
TRBV19	-	TRBJ1-2	-	CASSYRDNFRLGYGYTF	TGTGCCAGTAGCTACCGGGACAACTTTCGCCTTGGTTATGGCTACACCTTC
TRBV28	-	TRBJ2-7	-	CASTSGVGYEQYF	TGTGCCAGCACCTCCGGGGTCGGGTACGAGCAGTACTTC
TRBV5-1	-	TRBJ2-3	TRBD1	CASSFRGRTDTQYF	TGCGCCAGCAGCTTTAGGGGGCGCACAGATACGCAGTATTTT
TRBV9	-	TRBJ1-2	-	CASSEGRVWGNYGYTF	TGTGCCAGCAGCGAAGGCAGGGTGTGGGGTAACTATGGCTACACCTTC
TRBV5-6	-	TRBJ1-2	-	CASSLASRQAVPHF	TGTGCCAGCAGCTTGGCCAGTCGGCAGGCAGTGCCCCACTTC
TRBV7-8	-	TRBJ2-1	TRBD2	CASSTGLAAYNEQFF	TGTGCCAGCAGCACTGGACTAGCGGCCTACAATGAGCAGTTCTTC
TRBV2	-	TRBJ1-4	-	CASRAGSGGEKLFF	TGTGCCAGCAGGGCCGGGAGTGGAGGGGAAAAACTGTTTTTT
TRBV11-2	-	TRBJ2-2	TRBD1	CASSQTGQGRTGELFF	TGTGCCAGCAGCCAAACGGGACAGGGTCGCACCGGGGAGCTGTTTTTT
TRBV5-1	-	TRBJ2-1	TRBD2	CASSLAIVAGGQFF	TGCGCCAGCAGCTTGGCCATTGTAGCGGGTGGGCAGTTCTTC
TRBV2	-	TRBJ1-5	TRBD1	CASSALRRQGGNQPQHF	TGTGCCAGCAGCGCTCTAAGACGACAGGGAGGAAATCAGCCCCAGCATTTT
TRBV30	-	TRBJ1-4	-	CAWRSGEGGKLFF	TGTGCCTGGAGGAGTGGGGAAGGAGGAAAACTGTTTTTT
TRBV21-1	few	TRBJ2-7	-	CASSFNVGQGCEQYF	TGTGCCAGCAGCTTCAACGTGGGACAGGGTTGCGAGCAGTACTTC
TRBV30	-	TRBJ2-7	-	CAWSAPDRNYEQYF	TGTGCCTGGAGTGCCCCGGACAGAAACTACGAGCAGTACTTC
TRBV7-2	once	TRBJ1-2	TRBD1	CASSLATGVRYGYTF	TGTGCCAGCAGCTTAGCGACAGGGGTTAGGTATGGCTACACCTTC
TRBV7-8	-	TRBJ2-2	-	CASSLAAVPGELFF	TGTGCCAGCAGCTTAGCGGCTGTCCCCGGGGAGCTGTTTTTT
TRBV6-5	-	TRBJ2-5	TRBD1	CASSLRDREETQYF	TGTGCCAGCAGTCTCCGGGACAGAGAGGAGACCCAGTACTTC
TRBV11-2	few	TRBJ1-3	TRBD1	CASSPQGASGNTIYF	TGTGCCAGCAGCCCCCAGGGGGCTTCTGGAAACACCATATATTTT
TRBV13	-	TRBJ2-1	-	CASSEVPGNEQFF	TGTGCCAGCTCAGAGGTCCCGGGGAATGAGCAGTTCTTC
TRBV19	-	TRBJ1-5	-	CASSIGHYSNQPQHF	TGTGCCAGTAGTATAGGGCACTATAGCAATCAGCCCCAGCATTTT
TRBV28	-	TRBJ2-2	-	CASSFPRVTGELFF	TGTGCCAGCAGTTTCCCGCGGGTCACCGGGGAGCTGTTTTTT
TRBV25-1	few	TRBJ1-5	-	CASSGEGNQPQHF	TGTGCCAGCAGCGGGGAAGGCAATCAGCCCCAGCATTTT
TRBV27	-	TRBJ1-6	TRBD1	CASSLSAGTGVFYNSPLHF	TGTGCCAGCAGTTTATCCGCCGGGACAGGGGTATTCTATAATTCACCCCTCCACTTT
TRBV5-4	-	TRBJ1-3	-	CASSFRGGLASGNTIYF	TGTGCCAGCAGCTTTCGGGGGGGCCTAGCTTCTGGAAACACCATATATTTT
TRBV5-6	-	TRBJ2-2	TRBD1	CASSPWDRRTGELFF	TGTGCCAGCAGCCCCTGGGACAGACGCACCGGGGAGCTGTTTTTT
TRBV2	-	TRBJ2-5	-	CASRRDSRQTQYF	TGTGCCAGCAGGAGGGACTCGCGTCAGACCCAGTACTTC
TRBV6-6	-	TRBJ2-2	TRBD1	CASSWGTGDNTGELFF	TGTGCCAGCAGTTGGGGGACAGGGGACAACACCGGGGAGCTGTTTTTT
TRBV9	-	TRBJ2-2	-	CASSVGPHTGELFF	TGTGCCAGCAGCGTAGGGCCCCACACCGGGGAGCTGTTTTTT
TRBV7-2	few	TRBJ2-5	-	CASSLDGGQGETQYF	TGTGCCAGCAGCTTAGACGGGGGGCAAGGAGAGACCCAGTACTTC
TRBV29-1	-	TRBJ2-5	TRBD1	CSVGADRDRTQYF	TGCAGCGTTGGAGCGGACAGGGATCGGACCCAGTACTTC